This T cell receptor (beta chain) was recorded in a study of CD8+ T cells in alopecia areata. Background on the study: It was roughly 7-11-week-old female C3H/HeJ mice that received skin from approximately 6-13-month-old C3H/HeJ graft donors with spontaneous alopecia. General study results and limits: Normal skin's resident alphabeta T cells are also sequenced in scalp samples. Greater clonality was observed in lesional scalp samples, especially alopecia totalis/universalis, versus normal scalp.

With respect to this clone: The antigen is unknown. The genes are named according to mouse. The read ends 4 residues before the CDR3 terminus; that terminus is restored from the germline J gene.

Investigators isolated RNA and reverse transcribed it into cDNA to act as the sequencing template. Profiling relied on immunoSEQ multiplex PCR, and the TCRdb table lists in-frame clones only, not all of them. The sample contains more than 250,000 clones, none of them singletons. Cells from pooled cutaneous lymph nodes were sorted by CD4, CD8alpha, NKG2D, NKG2ACE and other markers. CDR3 length: 13 residues. CDR1 is NSHNY and CDR2 is SYGAGN in the germline V gene. Sequencing was done on a sample of CD4+ T cells sorted from a lymph node. This sequence joins TRBV13-1 and TRBJ2-7; D perhaps matches TRBD1 (6 bases). The TCR originated in a C3H/HeJ mouse with alopecia areata. Strain haplotype at MHC: H2-k. The sequenced part of the CDR3 DNA is TGTGCCAGCAGTGGAGGGACACCTTAT. It is translated as CASSGGTPY. The full CDR3 protein reads CASSGGTPYEQYF.